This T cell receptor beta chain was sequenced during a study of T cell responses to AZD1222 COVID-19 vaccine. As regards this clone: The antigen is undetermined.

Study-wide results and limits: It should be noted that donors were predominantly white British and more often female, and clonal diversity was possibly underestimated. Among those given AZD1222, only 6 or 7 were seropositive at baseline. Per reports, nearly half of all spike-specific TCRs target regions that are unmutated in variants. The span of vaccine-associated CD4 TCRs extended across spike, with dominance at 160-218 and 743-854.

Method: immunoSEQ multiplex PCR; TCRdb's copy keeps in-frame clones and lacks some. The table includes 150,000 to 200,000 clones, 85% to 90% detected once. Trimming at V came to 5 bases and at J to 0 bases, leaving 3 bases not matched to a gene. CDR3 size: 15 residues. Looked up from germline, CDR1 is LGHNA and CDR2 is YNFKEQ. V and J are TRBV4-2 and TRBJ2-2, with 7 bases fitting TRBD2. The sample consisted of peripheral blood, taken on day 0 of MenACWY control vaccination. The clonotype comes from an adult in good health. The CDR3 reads CASSGGGTNTGELFF. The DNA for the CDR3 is TGTGCCAGCAGCGGGGGGGGTACGAACACCGGGGAGCTGTTTTTT.